This T cell receptor beta chain was documented in a study of blood T cell repertoires in COVID-19. Study-level background: PBMCs, B-cell-depleted T cells, or T cells were the source of the cDNA or gDNA that made up the material.

Trimming removed 6 bases from V and 4 bases from J; junction bases left unmatched: 7. The CDR3 runs 14 residues. Germline V gene lookup returns CDR1 MNHEY and CDR2 SVGAGI. Original analysis: From reference gene primer amplification, estimates of nucleated cell counts were derived. Sequenced by immunoSEQ multiplex PCR; TCRdb stores in-frame clones only, minus some. V and J calls and clone size are copied from that table; D and trimming were computed from the DNA. Here the sample spans 130,000 or so clones, roughly four fifths being singletons. This clone was recorded once. Material for sequencing was peripheral blood. V usage is TRBV6-5 and J usage is TRBJ2-7, with TRBD1 matching over 9 bases. This clonotype originated in a woman between 70 and 85 years old with acute or convalescent COVID-19. The CDR3 coding sequence is TGTGCCAGCAGAGACCGGGACAGGGCTTACGAGCAGTACTTC. Translating it yields CASRDRDRAYEQYF.